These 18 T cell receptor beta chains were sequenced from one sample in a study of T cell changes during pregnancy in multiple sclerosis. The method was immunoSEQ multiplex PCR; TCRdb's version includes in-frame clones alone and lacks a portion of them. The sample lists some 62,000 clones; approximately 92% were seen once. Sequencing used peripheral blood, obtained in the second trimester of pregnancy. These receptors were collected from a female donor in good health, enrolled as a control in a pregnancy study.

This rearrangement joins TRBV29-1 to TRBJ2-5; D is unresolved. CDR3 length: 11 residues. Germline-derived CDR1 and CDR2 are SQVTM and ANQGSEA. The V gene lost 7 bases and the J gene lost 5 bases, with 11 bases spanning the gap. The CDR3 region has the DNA TGCAGCGAAGCGAGTGGTGAGACCCAGTACTTC. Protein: CSEASGETQYF. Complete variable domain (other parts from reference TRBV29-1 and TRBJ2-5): SAVISQKPSRDICQRGTSLTIQCQVDSQVTMMFWYRQQPGQSLTLIATANQGSEATYESGFVIDKFPISRPNLTFSTLTVSNMSPEDSSIYLCSEASGETQYFGPGTRLLVL.

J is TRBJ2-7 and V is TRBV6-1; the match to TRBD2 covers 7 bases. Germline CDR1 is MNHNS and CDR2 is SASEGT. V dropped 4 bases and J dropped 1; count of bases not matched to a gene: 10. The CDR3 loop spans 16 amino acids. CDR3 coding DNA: TGTGCCAGCAGTGGGCCCCGGAGGGAGGGATCCTACGAGCAGTACTTC. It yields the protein CASSGPRREGSYEQYF.

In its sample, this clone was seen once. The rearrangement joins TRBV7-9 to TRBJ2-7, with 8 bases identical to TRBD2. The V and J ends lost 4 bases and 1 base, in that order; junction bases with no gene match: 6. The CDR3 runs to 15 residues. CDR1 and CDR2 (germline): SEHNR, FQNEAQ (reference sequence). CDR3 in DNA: TGTGCCAGCAGCTCTACTAGCGGTTATTCCTACGAGCAGTACTTC. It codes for CASSSTSGYSYEQYF.

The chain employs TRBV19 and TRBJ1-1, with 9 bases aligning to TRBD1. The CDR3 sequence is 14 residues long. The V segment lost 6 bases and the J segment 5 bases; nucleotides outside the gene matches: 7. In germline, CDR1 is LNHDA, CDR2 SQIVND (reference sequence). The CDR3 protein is CASRPTGGVTEAFF. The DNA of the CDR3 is TGTGCCAGTAGACCTACAGGGGGCGTTACTGAAGCTTTCTTT.

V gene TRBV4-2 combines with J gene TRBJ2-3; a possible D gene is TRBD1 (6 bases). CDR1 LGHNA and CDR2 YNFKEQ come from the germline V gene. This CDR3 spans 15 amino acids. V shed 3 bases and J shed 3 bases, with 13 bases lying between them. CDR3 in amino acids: CASSHPQGATDTQYF. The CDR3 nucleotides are TGTGCCAGCAGCCACCCACAGGGAGCGACAGATACGCAGTATTTT.

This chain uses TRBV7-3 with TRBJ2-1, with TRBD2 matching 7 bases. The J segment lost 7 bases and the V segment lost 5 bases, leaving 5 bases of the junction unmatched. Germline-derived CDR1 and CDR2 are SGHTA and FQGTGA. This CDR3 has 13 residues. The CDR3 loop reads CASSPYSGNEQFF. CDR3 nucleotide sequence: TGTGCCAGCAGCCCCTATAGCGGGAATGAGCAGTTCTTC.

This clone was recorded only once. CDR3 bases: TGTGCCAGCAGCGAGACTAGCGGGGGGGATGAGCAGTTCTTC. Protein sequence: CASSETSGGDEQFF. The chain employs TRBV9 and TRBJ2-1; 14 bases match TRBD2. Trimming took 3 bases from V and 8 from J; bases not matched to a gene: 1. Germline lookup yields CDR1 SGDLS and CDR2 YYNGEE. This CDR3 contains 14 residues.

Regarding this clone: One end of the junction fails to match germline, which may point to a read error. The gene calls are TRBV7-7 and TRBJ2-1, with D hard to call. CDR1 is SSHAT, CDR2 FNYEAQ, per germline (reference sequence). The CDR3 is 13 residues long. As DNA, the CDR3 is TGTGCTAGCAGCTTTTCTTACTACAATGAGCAGTTCTTC. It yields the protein CASSFSYYNEQFF.

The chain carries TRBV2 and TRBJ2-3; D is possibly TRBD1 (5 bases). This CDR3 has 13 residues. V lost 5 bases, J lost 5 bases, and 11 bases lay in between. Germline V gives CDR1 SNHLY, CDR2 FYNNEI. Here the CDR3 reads CASSRSGLDTQYF. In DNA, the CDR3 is TGTGCCAGCAGTAGATCAGGGTTAGATACGCAGTATTTT.

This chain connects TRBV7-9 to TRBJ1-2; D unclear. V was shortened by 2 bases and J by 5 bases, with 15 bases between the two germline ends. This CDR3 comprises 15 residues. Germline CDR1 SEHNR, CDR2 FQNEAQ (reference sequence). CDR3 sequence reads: CASSLITQRNYGYTF. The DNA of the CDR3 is TGTGCCAGCAGCTTAATTACACAGAGAAATTATGGCTACACCTTC.

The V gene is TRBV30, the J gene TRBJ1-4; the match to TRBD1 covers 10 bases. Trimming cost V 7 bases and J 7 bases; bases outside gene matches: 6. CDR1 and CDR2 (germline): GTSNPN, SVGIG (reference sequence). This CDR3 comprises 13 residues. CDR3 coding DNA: TGTGCCTTGACAGGGGGCTCCGGTGAAAAACTGTTTTTT. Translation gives CALTGGSGEKLFF.

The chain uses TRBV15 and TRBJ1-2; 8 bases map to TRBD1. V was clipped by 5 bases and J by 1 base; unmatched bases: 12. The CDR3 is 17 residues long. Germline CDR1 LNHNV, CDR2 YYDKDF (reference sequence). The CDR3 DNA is TGTGCCACCAGCCCAGACAGGGGTCCCCTCCTTAACTATGGCTACACCTTC. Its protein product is CATSPDRGPLLNYGYTF.

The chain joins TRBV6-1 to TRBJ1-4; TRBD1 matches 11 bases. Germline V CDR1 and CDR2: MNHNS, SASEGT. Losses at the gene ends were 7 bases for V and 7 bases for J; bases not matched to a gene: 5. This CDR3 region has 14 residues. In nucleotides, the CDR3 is TGTGCCAGCAACACCGGGACAGGGGGTGAAAAACTGTTTTTT. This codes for CASNTGTGGEKLFF.

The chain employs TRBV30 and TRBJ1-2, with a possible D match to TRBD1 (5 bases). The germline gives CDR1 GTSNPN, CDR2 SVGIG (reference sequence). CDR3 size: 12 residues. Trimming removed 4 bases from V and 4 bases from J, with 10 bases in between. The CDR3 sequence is CAWNRIPYGYTF. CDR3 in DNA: TGTGCCTGGAACAGGATCCCCTATGGCTACACCTTC.

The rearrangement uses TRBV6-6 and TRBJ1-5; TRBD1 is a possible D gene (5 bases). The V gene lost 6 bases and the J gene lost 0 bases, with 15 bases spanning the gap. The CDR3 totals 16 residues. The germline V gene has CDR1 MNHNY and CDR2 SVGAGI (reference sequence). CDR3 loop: CASRGGTNYSNQPQHF. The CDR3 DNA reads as TGTGCCAGCAGGGGAGGGACCAACTATAGCAATCAGCCCCAGCATTTT.

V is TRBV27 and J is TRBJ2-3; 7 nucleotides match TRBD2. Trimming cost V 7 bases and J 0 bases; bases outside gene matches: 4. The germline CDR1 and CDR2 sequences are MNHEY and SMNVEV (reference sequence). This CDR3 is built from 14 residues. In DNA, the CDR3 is TGTGCCAGCACCGAGCGGGGTAGCACAGATACGCAGTATTTT. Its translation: CASTERGSTDTQYF.

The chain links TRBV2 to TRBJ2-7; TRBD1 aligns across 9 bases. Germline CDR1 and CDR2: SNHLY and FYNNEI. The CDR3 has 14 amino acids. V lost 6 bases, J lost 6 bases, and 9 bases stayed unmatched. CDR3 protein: CASRMGQGRAEQYF. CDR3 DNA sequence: TGTGCCAGCAGGATGGGACAGGGTCGAGCCGAGCAGTACTTC.

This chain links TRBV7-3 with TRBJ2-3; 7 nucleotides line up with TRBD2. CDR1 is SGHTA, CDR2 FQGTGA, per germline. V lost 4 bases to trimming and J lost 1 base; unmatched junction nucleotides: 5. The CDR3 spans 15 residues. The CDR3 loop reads CASSYSGGGTDTQYF. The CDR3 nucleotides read TGTGCCAGCAGCTATAGTGGGGGGGGCACAGATACGCAGTATTTT.